The T cell receptor (beta chain) described here comes from a study of T-cell reconstitution after alpha-beta-depleted transplantation in children. Broader study findings: Most T-cell counts and diversity one year after the transplant came from T cells that were newly produced.

The authors prepared the TCRbeta library with unique molecular identifiers. MiXCR, run by TCRdb on the PCR reads, gives a single entry per CDR3 protein. The sample records some 300,000 distinct CDR3 sequences, about 9.5% being singletons. In the case of this clonotype: The antigen is not known.

The CDR3 is 15 amino acids. Germline CDR1 KGHSH, CDR2 LQKENI. The V end was cut by 2 bases, the J end by 4 bases, with 13 bases between. Sequenced material: PBMCs, taken before TCRalphabeta/CD19-depleted stem cell transplant. The chain couples TRBV18 to TRBJ2-3, with D possibly TRBD2 on 5 matching bases. This receptor was identified in a boy in the first two years of life with acute myeloid leukemia, due to receive a stem cell transplant. The CDR3 loop is CASSPRVSAPDTQYF. For the CDR3, the DNA is TGTGCCAGCTCACCAAGGGTTAGCGCCCCAGATACGCAGTATTTT. Full variable domain (outside the CDR3, taken from reference TRBV18 and TRBJ2-3): NAGVMQNPRHLVRRRGQEARLRCSPMKGHSHVYWYRQLPEEGLKFMVYLQKENIIDESGMPKERFSAEFPKEGPSILRIQQVVRGDSAAYFCASSPRVSAPDTQYFGPGTRLTVL.